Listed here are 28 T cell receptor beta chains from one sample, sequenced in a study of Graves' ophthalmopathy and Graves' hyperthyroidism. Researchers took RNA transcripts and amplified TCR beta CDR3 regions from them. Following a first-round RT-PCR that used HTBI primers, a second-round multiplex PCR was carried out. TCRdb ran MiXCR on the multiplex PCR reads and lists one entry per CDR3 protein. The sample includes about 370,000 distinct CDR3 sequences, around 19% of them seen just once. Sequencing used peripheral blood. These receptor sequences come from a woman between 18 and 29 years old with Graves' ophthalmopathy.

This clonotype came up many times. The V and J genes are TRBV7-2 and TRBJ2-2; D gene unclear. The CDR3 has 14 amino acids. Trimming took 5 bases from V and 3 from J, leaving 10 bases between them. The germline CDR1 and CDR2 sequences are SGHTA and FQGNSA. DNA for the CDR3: TGTGCCAGCAGCCCCTTTCTTCACACCGGGGAGCTGTTTTTT. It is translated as CASSPFLHTGELFF. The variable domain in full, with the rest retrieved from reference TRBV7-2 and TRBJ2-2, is GAGVSQSPSNKVTEKGKDVELRCDPISGHTALYWYRQSLGQGLEFLIYFQGNSAPDKSGLPSDRFSAERTGGSVSTLTIQRTQQEDSAVYLCASSPFLHTGELFFGEGSRLTVL.

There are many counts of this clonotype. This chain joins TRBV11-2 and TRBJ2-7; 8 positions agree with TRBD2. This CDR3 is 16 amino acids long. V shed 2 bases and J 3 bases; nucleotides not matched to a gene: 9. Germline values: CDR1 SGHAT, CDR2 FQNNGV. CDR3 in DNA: TGTGCCAGCAGCTTAAGGGAGACGGGAGGGCTCTACGAGCAGTACTTC. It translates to CASSLRETGGLYEQYF.

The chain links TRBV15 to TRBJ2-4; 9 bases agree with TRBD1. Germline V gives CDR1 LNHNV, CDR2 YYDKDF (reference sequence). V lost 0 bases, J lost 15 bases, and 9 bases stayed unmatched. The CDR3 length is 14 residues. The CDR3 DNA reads TGTGCCACCAGCAGAGATGGGACAGGGTCCCGTGGGTACTTC. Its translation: CATSRDGTGSRGYF.

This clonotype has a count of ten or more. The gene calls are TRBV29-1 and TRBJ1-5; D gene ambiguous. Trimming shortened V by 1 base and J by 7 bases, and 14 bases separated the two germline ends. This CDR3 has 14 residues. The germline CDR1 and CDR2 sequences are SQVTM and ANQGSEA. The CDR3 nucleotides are TGCAGCGTTGAAGCGGGCGGGCTCGGACAGCCCCAGCATTTT. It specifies CSVEAGGLGQPQHF. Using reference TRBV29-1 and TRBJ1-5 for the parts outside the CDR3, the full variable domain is SAVISQKPSRDICQRGTSLTIQCQVDSQVTMMFWYRQQPGQSLTLIATANQGSEATYESGFVIDKFPISRPNLTFSTLTVSNMSPEDSSIYLCSVEAGGLGQPQHFGDGTRLSIL.

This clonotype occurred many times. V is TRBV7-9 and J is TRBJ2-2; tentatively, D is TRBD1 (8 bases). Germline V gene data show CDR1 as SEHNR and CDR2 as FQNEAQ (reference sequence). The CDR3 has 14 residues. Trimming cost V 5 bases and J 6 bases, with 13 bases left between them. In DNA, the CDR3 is TGTGCCAGCAGCGGACAGGGAGGGGCCGGGGAGCTGTTTTTT. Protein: CASSGQGGAGELFF.

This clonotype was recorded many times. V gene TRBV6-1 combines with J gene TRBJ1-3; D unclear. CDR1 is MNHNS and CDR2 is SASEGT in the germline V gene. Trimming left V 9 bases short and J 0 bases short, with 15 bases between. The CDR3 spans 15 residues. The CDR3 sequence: CASPSMGFSGNTIYF. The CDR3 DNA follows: TGTGCCAGTCCCTCGATGGGTTTCTCTGGAAACACCATATATTTT.

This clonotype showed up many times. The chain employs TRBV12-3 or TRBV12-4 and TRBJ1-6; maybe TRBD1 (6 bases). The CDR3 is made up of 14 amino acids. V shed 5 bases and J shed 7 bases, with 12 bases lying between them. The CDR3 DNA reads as TGTGCCAGCAGTGTGGGACACTCAAATTCACCCCTCCACTTT. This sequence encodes CASSVGHSNSPLHF.

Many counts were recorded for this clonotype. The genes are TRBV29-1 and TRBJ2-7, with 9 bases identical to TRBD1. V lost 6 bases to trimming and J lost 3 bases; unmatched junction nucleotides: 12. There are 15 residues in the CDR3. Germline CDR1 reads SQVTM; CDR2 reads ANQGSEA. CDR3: CSVAQGATPDYEQYF. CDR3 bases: TGCAGCGTAGCACAGGGGGCGACCCCCGACTACGAGCAGTACTTC.

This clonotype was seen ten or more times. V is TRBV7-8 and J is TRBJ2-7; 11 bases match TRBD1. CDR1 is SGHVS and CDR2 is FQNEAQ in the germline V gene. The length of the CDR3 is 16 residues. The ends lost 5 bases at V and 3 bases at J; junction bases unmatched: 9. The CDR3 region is CASSPRRDRGFYEQYF. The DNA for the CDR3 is TGTGCCAGCAGCCCCCGTCGGGACAGGGGGTTCTACGAGCAGTACTTC.

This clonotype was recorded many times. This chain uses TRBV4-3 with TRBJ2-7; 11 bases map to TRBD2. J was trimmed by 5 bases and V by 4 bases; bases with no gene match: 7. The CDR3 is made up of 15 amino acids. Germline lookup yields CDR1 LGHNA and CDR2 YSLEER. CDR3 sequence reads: CASSLTNSGRDEQYF. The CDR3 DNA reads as TGCGCCAGCAGCCTAACTAATAGCGGGAGGGACGAGCAGTACTTC.

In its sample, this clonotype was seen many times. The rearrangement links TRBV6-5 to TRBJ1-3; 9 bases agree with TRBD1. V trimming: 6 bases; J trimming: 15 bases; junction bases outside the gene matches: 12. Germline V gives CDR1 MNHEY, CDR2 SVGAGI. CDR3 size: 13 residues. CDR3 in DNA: TGTGCCAGCAGCCGTCCCGGGACAGGGACCCCATATTTT. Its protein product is CASSRPGTGTPYF.

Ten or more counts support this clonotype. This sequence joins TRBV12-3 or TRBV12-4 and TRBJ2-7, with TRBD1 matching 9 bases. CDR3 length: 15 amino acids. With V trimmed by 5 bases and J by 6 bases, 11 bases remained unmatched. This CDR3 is CASSPLGQGSGEQYF. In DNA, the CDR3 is TGTGCCAGCAGTCCCCTTGGACAGGGGAGTGGCGAGCAGTACTTC.

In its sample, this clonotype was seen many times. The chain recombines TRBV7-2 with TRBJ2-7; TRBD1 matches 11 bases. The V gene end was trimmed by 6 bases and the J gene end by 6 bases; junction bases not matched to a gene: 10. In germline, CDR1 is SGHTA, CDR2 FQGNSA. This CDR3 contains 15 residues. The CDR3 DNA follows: TGTGCCAGCAGACACACCGGGACAGGGGGTGGCGAGCAGTACTTC. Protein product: CASRHTGTGGGEQYF. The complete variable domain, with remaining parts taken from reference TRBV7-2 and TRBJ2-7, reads GAGVSQSPSNKVTEKGKDVELRCDPISGHTALYWYRQSLGQGLEFLIYFQGNSAPDKSGLPSDRFSAERTGGSVSTLTIQRTQQEDSAVYLCASRHTGTGGGEQYFGPGTRLTVT.

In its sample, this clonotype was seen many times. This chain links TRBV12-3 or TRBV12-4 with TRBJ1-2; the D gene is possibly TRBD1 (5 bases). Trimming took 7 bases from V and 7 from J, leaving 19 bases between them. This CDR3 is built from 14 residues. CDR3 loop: CASTLTGPSSGYTF. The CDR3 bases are TGTGCCAGCACTCTCACGGGGCCCAGTAGTGGCTACACCTTC.

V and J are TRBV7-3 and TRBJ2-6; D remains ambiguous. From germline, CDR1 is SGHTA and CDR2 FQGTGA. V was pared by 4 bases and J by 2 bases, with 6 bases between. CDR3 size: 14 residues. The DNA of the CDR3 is TGTGCCAGCAGCTCCAGTCCTGGGGCCAACGTCCTGACTTTC. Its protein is CASSSSPGANVLTF.

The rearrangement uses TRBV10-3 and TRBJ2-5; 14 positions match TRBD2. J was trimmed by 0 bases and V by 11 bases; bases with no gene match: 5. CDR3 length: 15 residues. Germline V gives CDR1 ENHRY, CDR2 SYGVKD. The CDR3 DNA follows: TGTGCCGCCCGGACTAGCGGGGGGAACCAAGAGACCCAGTACTTC. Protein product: CAARTSGGNQETQYF.

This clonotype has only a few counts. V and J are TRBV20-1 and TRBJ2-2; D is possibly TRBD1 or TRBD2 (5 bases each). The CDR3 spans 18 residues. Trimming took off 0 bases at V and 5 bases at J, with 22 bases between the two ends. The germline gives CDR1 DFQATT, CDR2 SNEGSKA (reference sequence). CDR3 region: CSARDTKGRGRGTGELFF. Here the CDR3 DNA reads TGCAGTGCTAGAGACACAAAGGGACGCGGAAGAGGGACCGGGGAGCTGTTTTTT.

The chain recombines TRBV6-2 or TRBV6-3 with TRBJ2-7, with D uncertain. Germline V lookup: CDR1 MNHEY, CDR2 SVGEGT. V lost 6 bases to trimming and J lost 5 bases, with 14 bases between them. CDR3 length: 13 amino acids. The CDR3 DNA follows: TGTGCCAGCAGCTTTTCGGGTGGGAACGAGCAGTACTTC. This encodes CASSFSGGNEQYF.

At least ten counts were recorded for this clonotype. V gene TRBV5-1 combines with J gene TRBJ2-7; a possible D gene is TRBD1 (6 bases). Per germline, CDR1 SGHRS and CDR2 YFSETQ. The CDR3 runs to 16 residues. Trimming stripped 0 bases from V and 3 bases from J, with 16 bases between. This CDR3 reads CASSLAPWGHGYEQYF. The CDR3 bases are TGCGCCAGCAGCTTGGCCCCTTGGGGACATGGCTACGAGCAGTACTTC.

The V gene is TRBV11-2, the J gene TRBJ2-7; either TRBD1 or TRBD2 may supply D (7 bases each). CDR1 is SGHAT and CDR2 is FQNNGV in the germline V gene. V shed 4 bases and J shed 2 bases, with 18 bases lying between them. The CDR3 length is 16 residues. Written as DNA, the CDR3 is TGTGCCAGCAGCTCCTCAGGGGGGGGGTCCCCCTACGAGCAGTACTTC. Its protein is CASSSSGGGSPYEQYF.

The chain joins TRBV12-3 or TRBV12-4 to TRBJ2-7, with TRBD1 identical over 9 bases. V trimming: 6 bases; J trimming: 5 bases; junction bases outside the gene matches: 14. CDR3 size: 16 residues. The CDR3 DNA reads TGTGCCAGCAGCCCCCTCCCCGGGACAGGGAGCGACGAGCAGTACTTC. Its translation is CASSPLPGTGSDEQYF.

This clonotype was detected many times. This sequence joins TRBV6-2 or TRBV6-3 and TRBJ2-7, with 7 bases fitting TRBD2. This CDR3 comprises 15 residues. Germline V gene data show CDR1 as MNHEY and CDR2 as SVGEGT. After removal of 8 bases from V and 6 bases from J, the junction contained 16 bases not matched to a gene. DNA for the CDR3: TGTGCCAGCCCCCCGAGGAGAAGCGGGAAGGTCGAGCAGTACTTC. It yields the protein CASPPRRSGKVEQYF.

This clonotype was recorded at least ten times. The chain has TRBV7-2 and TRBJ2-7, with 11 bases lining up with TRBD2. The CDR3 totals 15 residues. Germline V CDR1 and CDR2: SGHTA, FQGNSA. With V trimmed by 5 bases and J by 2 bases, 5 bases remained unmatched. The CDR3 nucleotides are TGTGCCAGCAGCACGTCGACTAGCGGGGCCTACGAGCAGTACTTC. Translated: CASSTSTSGAYEQYF.

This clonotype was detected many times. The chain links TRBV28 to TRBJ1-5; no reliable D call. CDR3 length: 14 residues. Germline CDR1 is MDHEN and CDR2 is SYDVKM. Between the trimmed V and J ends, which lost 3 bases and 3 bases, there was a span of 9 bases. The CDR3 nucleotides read TGTGCCAGCAGTTTCCCGGGATACAATCAGCCCCAGCATTTT. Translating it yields CASSFPGYNQPQHF. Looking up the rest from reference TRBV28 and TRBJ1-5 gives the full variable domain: DVKVTQSSRYLVKRTGEKVFLECVQDMDHENMFWYRQDPGLGLRLIYFSYDVKMKEKGDIPEGYSVSREKKERFSLILESASTNQTSMYLCASSFPGYNQPQHFGDGTRLSIL.

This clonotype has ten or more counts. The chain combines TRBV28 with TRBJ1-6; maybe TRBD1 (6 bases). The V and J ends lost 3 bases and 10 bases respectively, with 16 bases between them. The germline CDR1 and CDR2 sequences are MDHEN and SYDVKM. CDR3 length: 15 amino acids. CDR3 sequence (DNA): TGTGCCAGCAGTTTGTCCCCTGAGGGGGGATCACCCCTCCACTTT. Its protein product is CASSLSPEGGSPLHF.

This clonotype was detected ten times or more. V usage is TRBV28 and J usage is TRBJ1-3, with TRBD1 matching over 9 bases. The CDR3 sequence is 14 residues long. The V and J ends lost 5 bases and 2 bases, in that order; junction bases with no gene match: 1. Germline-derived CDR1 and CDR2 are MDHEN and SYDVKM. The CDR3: CASSGTGTGNTIYF. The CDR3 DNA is TGTGCCAGCAGTGGGACAGGGACTGGAAACACCATATATTTT.

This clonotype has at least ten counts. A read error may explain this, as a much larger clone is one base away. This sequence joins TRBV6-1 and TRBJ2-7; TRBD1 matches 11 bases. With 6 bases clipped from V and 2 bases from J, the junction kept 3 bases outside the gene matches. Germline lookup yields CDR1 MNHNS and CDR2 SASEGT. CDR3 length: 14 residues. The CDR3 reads CASRGTGGAYEQYF. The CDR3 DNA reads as TGTGCCAGCAGGGGGACAGGGGGGGCCTACGAGCAGTACTTC.

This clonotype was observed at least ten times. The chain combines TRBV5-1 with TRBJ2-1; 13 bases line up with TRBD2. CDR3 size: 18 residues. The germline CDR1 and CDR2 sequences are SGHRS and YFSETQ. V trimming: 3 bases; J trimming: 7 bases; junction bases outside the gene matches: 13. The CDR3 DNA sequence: TGCGCCAGCAGCTCGGGACTAGCGGGACGCCGTGAATTGAATGAGCAGTTCTTC. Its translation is CASSSGLAGRRELNEQFF.